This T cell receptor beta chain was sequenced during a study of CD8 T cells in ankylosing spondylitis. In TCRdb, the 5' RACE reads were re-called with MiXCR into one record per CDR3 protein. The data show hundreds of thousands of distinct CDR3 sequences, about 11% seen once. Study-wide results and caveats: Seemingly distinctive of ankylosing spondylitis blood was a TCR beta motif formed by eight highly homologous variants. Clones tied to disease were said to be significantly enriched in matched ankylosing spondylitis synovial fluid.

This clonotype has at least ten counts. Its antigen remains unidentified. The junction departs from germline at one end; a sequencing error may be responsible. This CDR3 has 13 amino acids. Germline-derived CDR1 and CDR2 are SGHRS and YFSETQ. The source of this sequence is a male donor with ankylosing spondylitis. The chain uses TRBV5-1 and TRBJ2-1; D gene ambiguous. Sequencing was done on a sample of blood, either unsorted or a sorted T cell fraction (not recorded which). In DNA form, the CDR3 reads TGCGCCAGCAGCTTCGACTTGTACAGTGAGCAGTTCTTC. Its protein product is CASSFDLYSEQFF.